The 5 T cell receptor beta chains given below trace back to one sample, sequenced in a study of cytomegalovirus exposure and HLA in healthy donors. PCR involved 60 Vbeta and 13 Jbeta primers. Clones were read by immunoSEQ multiplex PCR, and TCRdb kept only the in-frame ones, dropping some. The data hold 45,000 to 65,000 clones, with about 82% observed a single time. The sample comprised PBMCs. These TCRs come from a man aged 25 to 40 in good health and CMV-seronegative.

The chain uses TRBV11-2 and TRBJ2-1, with D unresolved. V lost 2 bases and J lost 0, with 11 bases in between. CDR3 length: 16 amino acids. Germline lookup yields CDR1 SGHAT and CDR2 FQNNGV. CDR3 region: CASSLIYINSYNEQFF. DNA of the CDR3: TGTGCCAGCAGCTTAATTTATATAAACTCCTACAATGAGCAGTTCTTC.

The J gene is TRBJ2-7, the V gene TRBV5-4, with TRBD2 as a possible D gene (6 bases). CDR3 size: 15 residues. Germline loops: CDR1 SGHNT, CDR2 YYREEE (reference sequence). Between the trimmed V and J ends, which lost 1 base and 3 bases, there was a span of 14 bases. The CDR3 DNA reads TGTGCCAGCAGCTTGACGGGAGACGGGAACTACGAGCAGTACTTC. Amino acids: CASSLTGDGNYEQYF.

This clone was observed a single time. The chain employs TRBV15 and TRBJ1-1; perhaps TRBD1 as D (5 bases). The CDR3 runs to 15 residues. Trimming left V 0 bases short and J 0 bases short, with 8 bases between. The germline V gene encodes CDR1 LNHNV and CDR2 YYDKDF (reference sequence). CDR3 loop: CATSREGTLNTEAFF. The CDR3 coding sequence is TGTGCCACCAGCAGAGAAGGGACTTTGAACACTGAAGCTTTCTTT. The full variable domain, completed using reference TRBV15 and TRBJ1-1, is DAMVIQNPRYQVTQFGKPVTLSCSQTLNHNVMYWYQQKSSQAPKLLFHYYDKDFNNEADTPDNFQSRRPNTSFCFLDIRSPGLGDTAMYLCATSREGTLNTEAFFGQGTRLTVV.

This clone was observed a few times. The chain is built from TRBV5-5 and TRBJ1-1; D is possibly TRBD1 (5 bases). This CDR3 region has 12 residues. V lost 2 bases, J lost 7 bases, and 9 bases lay in between. The germline CDR1 and CDR2 sequences are SGHKS and YYEKEE (reference sequence). CDR3 protein: CASSFDRSEAFF. The CDR3 coding sequence is TGTGCCAGCAGCTTCGACAGAAGTGAAGCTTTCTTT.

V gene TRBV21-1 combines with J gene TRBJ2-7; the D call in the table, TRBD2, was not verified against the DNA. TRBV21-1 is marked as a pseudogene. The CDR3 sequence is 14 residues long. This CDR3 is CASSKERREDEQYF. CDR3 nucleotide sequence: TGTGCCAGCAGCAAAGAGCGGAGGGAAGACGAGCAGTACTTC.